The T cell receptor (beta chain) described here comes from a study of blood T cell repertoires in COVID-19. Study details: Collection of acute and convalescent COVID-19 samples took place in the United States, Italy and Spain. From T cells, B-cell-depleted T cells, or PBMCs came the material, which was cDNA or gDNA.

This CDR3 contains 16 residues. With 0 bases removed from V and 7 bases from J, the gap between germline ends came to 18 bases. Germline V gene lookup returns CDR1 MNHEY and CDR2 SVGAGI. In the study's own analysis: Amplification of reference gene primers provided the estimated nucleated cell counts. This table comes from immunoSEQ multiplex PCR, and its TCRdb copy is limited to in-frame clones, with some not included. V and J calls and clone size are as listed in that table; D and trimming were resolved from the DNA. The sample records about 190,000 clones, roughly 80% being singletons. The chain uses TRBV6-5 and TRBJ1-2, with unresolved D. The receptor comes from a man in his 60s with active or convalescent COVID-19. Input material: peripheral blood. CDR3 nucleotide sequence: TGTGCCAGCAGTTACTCGTTGGCGGCCGGCCCACTTGGCTACACCTTC. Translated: CASSYSLAAGPLGYTF.